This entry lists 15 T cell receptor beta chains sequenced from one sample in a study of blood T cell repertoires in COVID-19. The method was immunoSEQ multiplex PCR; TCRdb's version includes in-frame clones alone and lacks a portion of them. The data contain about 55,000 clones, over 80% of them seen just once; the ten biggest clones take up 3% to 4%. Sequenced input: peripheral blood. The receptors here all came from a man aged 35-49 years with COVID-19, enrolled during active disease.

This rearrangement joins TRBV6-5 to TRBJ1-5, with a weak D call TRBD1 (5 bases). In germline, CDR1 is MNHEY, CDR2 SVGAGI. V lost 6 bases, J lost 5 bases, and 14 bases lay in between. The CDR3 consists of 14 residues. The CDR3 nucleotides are TGTGCCAGCAGCGGATTTCGCAGGGATCAGCCCCAGCATTTT. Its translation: CASSGFRRDQPQHF.

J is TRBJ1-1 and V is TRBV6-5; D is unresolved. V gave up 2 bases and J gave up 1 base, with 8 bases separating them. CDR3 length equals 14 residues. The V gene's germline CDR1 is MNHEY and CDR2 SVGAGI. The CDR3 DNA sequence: TGTGCCAGCAGTTACGAGGGTCCGAACACTGAAGCTTTCTTT. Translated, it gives CASSYEGPNTEAFF.

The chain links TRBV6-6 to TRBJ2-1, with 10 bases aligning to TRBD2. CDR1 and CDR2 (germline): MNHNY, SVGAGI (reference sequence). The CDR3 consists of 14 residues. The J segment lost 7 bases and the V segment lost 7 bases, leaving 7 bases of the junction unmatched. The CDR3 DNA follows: TGTGCCAGCAACCTAGCGGGAGTCGGGAATGAGCAGTTCTTC. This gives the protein CASNLAGVGNEQFF.

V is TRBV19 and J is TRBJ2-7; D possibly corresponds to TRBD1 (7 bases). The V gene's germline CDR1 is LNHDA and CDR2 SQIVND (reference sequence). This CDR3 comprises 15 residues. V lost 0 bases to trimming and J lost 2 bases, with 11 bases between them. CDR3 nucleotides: TGTGCCAGTAGTATAGACGGAGGGGGCACCTACGAGCAGTACTTC. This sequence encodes CASSIDGGGTYEQYF. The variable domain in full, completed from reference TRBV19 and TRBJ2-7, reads DGGITQSPKYLFRKEGQNVTLSCEQNLNHDAMYWYRQDPGQGLRLIYYSQIVNDFQKGDIAEGYSVSREKKESFPLTVTSAQKNPTAFYLCASSIDGGGTYEQYFGPGTRLTVT.

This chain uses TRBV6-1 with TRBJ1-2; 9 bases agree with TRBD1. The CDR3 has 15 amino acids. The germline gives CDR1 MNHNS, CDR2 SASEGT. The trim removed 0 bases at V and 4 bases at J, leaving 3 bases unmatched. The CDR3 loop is CASSEARQGVYGYTF. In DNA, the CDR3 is TGTGCCAGCAGTGAAGCCCGACAGGGGGTCTATGGCTACACCTTC.

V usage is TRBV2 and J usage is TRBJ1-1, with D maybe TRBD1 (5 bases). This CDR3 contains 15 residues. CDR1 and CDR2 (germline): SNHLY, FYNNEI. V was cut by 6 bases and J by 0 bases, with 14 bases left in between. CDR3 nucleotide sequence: TGTGCCAGCAGCCCTATCGGGACTTTGAACACTGAAGCTTTCTTT. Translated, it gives CASSPIGTLNTEAFF.

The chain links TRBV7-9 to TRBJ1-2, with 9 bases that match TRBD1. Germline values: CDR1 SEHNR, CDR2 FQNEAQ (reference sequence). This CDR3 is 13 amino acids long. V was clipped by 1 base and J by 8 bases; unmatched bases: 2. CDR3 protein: CASSLGQGGGYTF. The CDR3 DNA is TGTGCCAGCAGCTTAGGACAGGGGGGCGGCTACACCTTC.

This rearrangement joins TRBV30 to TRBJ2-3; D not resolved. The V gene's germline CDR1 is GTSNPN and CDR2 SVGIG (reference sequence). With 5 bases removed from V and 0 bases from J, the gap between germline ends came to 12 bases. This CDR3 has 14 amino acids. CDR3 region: CAWSEILSTDTQYF. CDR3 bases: TGTGCCTGGTCCGAGATATTGAGCACAGATACGCAGTATTTT.

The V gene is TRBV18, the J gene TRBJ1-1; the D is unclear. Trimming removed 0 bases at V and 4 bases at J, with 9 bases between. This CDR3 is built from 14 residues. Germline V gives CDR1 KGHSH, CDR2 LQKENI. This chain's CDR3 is CASSPPISGTEAFF. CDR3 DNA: TGTGCCAGCTCACCACCGATCTCAGGCACTGAAGCTTTCTTT.

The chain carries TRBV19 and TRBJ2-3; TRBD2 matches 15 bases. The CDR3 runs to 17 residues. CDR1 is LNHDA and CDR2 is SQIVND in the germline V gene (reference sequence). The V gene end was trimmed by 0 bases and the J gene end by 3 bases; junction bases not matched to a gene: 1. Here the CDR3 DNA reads TGTGCCAGTAGTATAGATGGGACTAGCGGGGGGACAGATACGCAGTATTTT. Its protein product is CASSIDGTSGGTDTQYF.

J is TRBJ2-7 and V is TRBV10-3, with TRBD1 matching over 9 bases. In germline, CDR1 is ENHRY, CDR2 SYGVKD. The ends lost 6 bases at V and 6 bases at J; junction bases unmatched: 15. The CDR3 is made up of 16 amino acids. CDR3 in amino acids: CAIRVIPGQGVGEQYF. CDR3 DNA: TGTGCCATCAGGGTAATTCCGGGACAGGGCGTCGGCGAGCAGTACTTC.

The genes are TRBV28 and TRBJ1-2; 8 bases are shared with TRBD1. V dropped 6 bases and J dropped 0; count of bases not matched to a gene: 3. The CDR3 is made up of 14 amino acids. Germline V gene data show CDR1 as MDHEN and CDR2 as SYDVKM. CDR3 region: CASSEQGANYGYTF. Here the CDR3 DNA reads TGTGCCAGCAGCGAACAGGGGGCTAACTATGGCTACACCTTC.

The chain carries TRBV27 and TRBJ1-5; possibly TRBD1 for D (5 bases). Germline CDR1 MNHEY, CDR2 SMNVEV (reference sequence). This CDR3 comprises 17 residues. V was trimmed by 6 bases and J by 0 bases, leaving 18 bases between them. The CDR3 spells CASRSGEGIPSNQPQHF. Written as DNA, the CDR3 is TGTGCCAGCAGATCGGGGGAGGGTATCCCTAGCAATCAGCCCCAGCATTTT.

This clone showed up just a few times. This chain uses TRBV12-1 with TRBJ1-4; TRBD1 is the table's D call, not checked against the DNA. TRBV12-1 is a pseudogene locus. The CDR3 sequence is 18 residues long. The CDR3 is CASRIWRGRGPFNEKLFF. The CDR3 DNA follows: TGTGCCAGCAGAATTTGGAGGGGGCGAGGTCCTTTTAATGAAAAACTGTTTTTT.

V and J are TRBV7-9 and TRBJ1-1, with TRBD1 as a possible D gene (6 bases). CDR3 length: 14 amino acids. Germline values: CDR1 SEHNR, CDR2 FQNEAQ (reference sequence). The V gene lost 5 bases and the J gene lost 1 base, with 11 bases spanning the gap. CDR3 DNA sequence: TGTGCCAGCAGCCTACTACAGGGGAACACTGAAGCTTTCTTT. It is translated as CASSLLQGNTEAFF.